These 27 T cell receptor beta chains originate from one sample sequenced in a study of ipilimumab plus nivolumab after autologous stem cell transplantation (dated by TCRdb to the early 2020s). The library relied on the immunoSEQ multiplex PCR assay. TCRdb took over this immuneACCESS table, retaining in-frame rearrangements with V and J assigned. Such tables are incomplete; in checked studies, under half of the missing clones stem from an unresolved V gene, and the remainder is unexplained. The sample table records approximately 80,000 clones; over 80% of these occur just once. Of the sample, under 2.5% is held by the ten largest clones. The source material was PBMCs, sampled in a trial of ipilimumab plus nivolumab as post-transplant consolidation. The receptors stem from a male donor with diffuse large B-cell lymphoma.

V and J are TRBV2 and TRBJ2-3, with unresolved D. Trimming took off 3 bases at V and 2 bases at J, with 6 bases between the two ends. The CDR3 is 13 residues long. Germline values: CDR1 SNHLY, CDR2 FYNNEI. CDR3 in amino acids: CASSDQPTDTQYF. As DNA, the CDR3 is TGTGCCAGCAGTGACCAACCCACAGATACGCAGTATTTT.

This clone was observed a handful of times. This chain connects TRBV4-2 to TRBJ1-5; tentative D call: TRBD1 (5 bases). The CDR3 spans 15 residues. Per germline, CDR1 LGHNA and CDR2 YNFKEQ. Trimming cost V 1 base and J 3 bases, with 10 bases left between them. CDR3 nucleotides: TGTGCCAGCAGCCAAGCTTGGGGGGACAATCAGCCCCAGCATTTT. It specifies CASSQAWGDNQPQHF.

V usage is TRBV6-1 and J usage is TRBJ1-2; no firm D call. V gave up 1 base and J gave up 5 bases, with 14 bases separating them. The CDR3 loop spans 15 amino acids. Germline V CDR1 and CDR2: MNHNS, SASEGT. CDR3 DNA: TGTGCCAGCAGTGAAGGGAGCCGGGCCGAGTATGGCTACACCTTC. Amino acids: CASSEGSRAEYGYTF.

The chain uses TRBV2 and TRBJ1-5, with no clear D. Deletions cut 10 bases from V and 2 bases from J, with 15 bases between. The CDR3 covers 14 residues. The germline gives CDR1 SNHLY, CDR2 FYNNEI. The CDR3 sequence: CATGSGVRNQPQHF. The CDR3 DNA reads as TGTGCCACGGGGTCCGGGGTACGCAATCAGCCCCAGCATTTT.

The chain recombines TRBV7-2 with TRBJ2-2, with TRBD1 as a possible D gene (6 bases). Per the germline V gene, CDR1 is SGHTA and CDR2 is FQGNSA. Trimming took 6 bases from V and 1 from J, leaving 12 bases between them. The CDR3 contains 15 residues. The CDR3 spells CASRKGVGNTGELFF. CDR3 bases: TGTGCCAGCAGAAAGGGGGTCGGGAACACCGGGGAGCTGTTTTTT.

V is TRBV18 and J is TRBJ2-3, with TRBD1 identical over 7 bases. V lost 1 base to trimming and J lost 5 bases; unmatched junction nucleotides: 3. The CDR3 covers 14 residues. CDR1 and CDR2 from the germline V gene are KGHSH and LQKENI. Here the CDR3 reads CASSPRDSGDTQYF. The CDR3, as DNA: TGTGCCAGCTCACCACGGGACAGTGGAGATACGCAGTATTTT.

This sequence joins TRBV5-4 and TRBJ2-2, with D possibly TRBD1 on 6 matching bases. The CDR3 has 15 amino acids. Trimming cost V 4 bases and J 3 bases, with 13 bases left between them. In germline, CDR1 is SGHNT, CDR2 YYREEE (reference sequence). CDR3 in amino acids: CASSRQKGDTGELFF. CDR3 nucleotides: TGTGCCAGCAGCCGGCAGAAGGGGGACACCGGGGAGCTGTTTTTT. The variable domain in full, completed from reference TRBV5-4 and TRBJ2-2, reads ETGVTQSPTHLIKTRGQQVTLRCSSQSGHNTVSWYQQALGQGPQFIFQYYREEENGRGNFPPRFSGLQFPNYSSELNVNALELDDSALYLCASSRQKGDTGELFFGEGSRLTVL.

The chain employs TRBV5-1 and TRBJ1-2; a possible D gene is TRBD1 (5 bases). Germline V lookup: CDR1 SGHRS, CDR2 YFSETQ. V shed 1 base and J shed 0 bases, with 19 bases lying between them. This CDR3 region has 18 residues. The CDR3, as DNA: TGCGCCAGCAGCTTGACTCTGGGTACAGGCCTTGCTAACTATGGCTACACCTTC. Residues: CASSLTLGTGLANYGYTF.

The chain employs TRBV11-3 and TRBJ2-2; 7 bases are a match to TRBD1. The CDR3 has 15 residues. Germline values: CDR1 SGHNT, CDR2 YENEEA. V trimming: 5 bases; J trimming: 1 base; junction bases outside the gene matches: 4. CDR3 sequence: CASSARQGNTGELFF. The CDR3 DNA sequence: TGTGCCAGCAGCGCCCGACAGGGGAACACCGGGGAGCTGTTTTTT.

The chain is built from TRBV7-2 and TRBJ2-5; maybe TRBD1 (6 bases). The end of the DNA is better explained by TRBJ2-7, so the J call may be wrong. The V gene's germline CDR1 is SGHTA and CDR2 FQGNSA. The CDR3 runs 12 residues. CDR3 sequence: CASSSQGYEQYF. CDR3 DNA sequence: TGTGCCAGCAGTTCACAGGGTTACGAGCAGTACTTC.

This rearrangement joins TRBV7-8 to TRBJ1-3, with D perhaps matching TRBD1 (6 bases). V lost 4 bases and J 0 bases, leaving 10 bases between the germline ends. Germline CDR1 reads SGHVS; CDR2 reads FQNEAQ. The CDR3 contains 15 residues. CDR3 in amino acids: CASSSGQFSGNTIYF. CDR3 nucleotides: TGTGCCAGCAGCTCAGGACAGTTCTCTGGAAACACCATATATTTT.

The chain is built from TRBV13 and TRBJ2-7; maybe TRBD1 (6 bases). Germline V CDR1 and CDR2: PRHDT, FYEKMQ (reference sequence). The CDR3 extends over 14 amino acids. V gave up 3 bases and J gave up 0 bases, with 9 bases separating them. The CDR3 nucleotides are TGTGCCAGCAGCTTTGGACAGAGCTCCTACGAGCAGTACTTC. It translates to CASSFGQSSYEQYF.

The chain links TRBV9 to TRBJ2-3, with 7 bases identical to TRBD2. V lost 3 bases and J lost 3; bases outside the gene matches: 10. Germline V gene data show CDR1 as SGDLS and CDR2 as YYNGEE. This CDR3 is built from 16 residues. CDR3 nucleotide sequence: TGTGCCAGCAGCGCGCCCCGGGGACTACAAACAGATACGCAGTATTTT. Protein product: CASSAPRGLQTDTQYF.

This clone showed up just a few times. This chain connects TRBV7-9 to TRBJ1-1; D not resolved. The CDR3 spans 13 residues. Germline-derived CDR1 and CDR2 are SEHNR and FQNEAQ (reference sequence). V lost 3 bases, J lost 5 bases, and 10 bases lay in between. This chain's CDR3 is CASSFAQETEAFF. The CDR3 region has the DNA TGTGCCAGCAGCTTTGCCCAGGAGACTGAAGCTTTCTTT. The full variable domain, rest sourced from reference TRBV7-9 and TRBJ1-1, is DTGVSQNPRHKITKRGQNVTFRCDPISEHNRLYWYRQTLGQGPEFLTYFQNEAQLEKSRLLSDRFSAERPKGSFSTLEIQRTEQGDSAMYLCASSFAQETEAFFGQGTRLTVV.

DNA for the CDR3: TGTGCCAGTAGTTCGGGAGTGGGTTGGGGCACCGGGGAGCTGTTTTTT. Amino acids: CASSSGVGWGTGELFF. This rearrangement joins TRBV19 to TRBJ2-2; D might be TRBD2 (6 bases). The V gene's germline CDR1 is LNHDA and CDR2 SQIVND (reference sequence). CDR3 length: 16 residues. V shed 5 bases and J shed 4 bases, with 17 bases lying between them.

The V gene is TRBV21-1, the J gene TRBJ2-7; the table assigns TRBD2, which was not confirmed against the DNA. TRBV21-1 is classified as a pseudogene. CDR3 length equals 16 residues. The CDR3 DNA sequence: TGTGCCAGCAGCAAAGTGAACGGTAGCGGGGTGTACGAGCAGTACTTC. Amino acids: CASSKVNGSGVYEQYF.

The rearrangement joins TRBV9 to TRBJ2-5, with D unresolved. CDR1 is SGDLS and CDR2 is YYNGEE in the germline V gene. CDR3 size: 13 residues. V lost 1 base and J lost 7, with 11 bases in between. CDR3 nucleotides: TGTGCCAGCAGCGTAACACTGACTGGGACCCAGTACTTC. This gives the protein CASSVTLTGTQYF.

This clone was seen at least ten times. The chain recombines TRBV7-3 with TRBJ2-3; 7 bases match TRBD1. J gave up 3 bases and V 1 base, and 4 bases lay outside the gene matches. CDR1 SGHTA and CDR2 FQGTGA come from the germline V gene. This CDR3 is built from 15 residues. As DNA, the CDR3 is TGTGCCAGCAGCTTAATAGGGGGCGGGACAGATACGCAGTATTTT. This codes for CASSLIGGGTDTQYF.

The chain couples TRBV27 to TRBJ2-1; TRBD1 matches 9 bases. Germline CDR1 reads MNHEY; CDR2 reads SMNVEV (reference sequence). V was clipped by 4 bases and J by 15 bases; unmatched bases: 1. This CDR3 comprises 10 residues. This CDR3 is CASSSDRGFF. The CDR3 DNA follows: TGTGCCAGCAGTTCGGACAGGGGGTTCTTC.

The chain employs TRBV5-1 and TRBJ2-1; 10 nucleotides line up with TRBD2. Looked up from germline, CDR1 is SGHRS and CDR2 is YFSETQ. V lost 4 bases, J lost 9 bases, and 7 bases stayed unmatched. The CDR3 sequence is 14 residues long. This CDR3 is CASSAGTSASEQFF. DNA for the CDR3: TGCGCCAGCAGCGCCGGGACTAGCGCCTCTGAGCAGTTCTTC. The full variable domain, in which reference TRBV5-1 and TRBJ2-1 provide the parts outside the CDR3, is KAGVTQTPRYLIKTRGQQVTLSCSPISGHRSVSWYQQTPGQGLQFLFEYFSETQRNKGNFPGRFSGRQFSNSRSEMNVSTLELGDSALYLCASSAGTSASEQFFGPGTRLTVL.

This clone was counted a few times. The CDR3 nucleotides read TGCAGCTTCCGGGACATAACTGAAGCTTTCTTT. It is translated as CSFRDITEAFF. The chain has TRBV29-1 and TRBJ1-1; tentatively, D is TRBD1 (6 bases). The CDR3 runs 11 residues. CDR1 SQVTM and CDR2 ANQGSEA come from the germline V gene. Trimming took 8 bases from V and 5 from J, leaving 12 bases between them.

The genes are TRBV5-1 and TRBJ2-5; 7 bases align to TRBD2. V dropped 3 bases and J dropped 6; count of bases not matched to a gene: 11. This CDR3 is 15 amino acids long. Germline V gives CDR1 SGHRS, CDR2 YFSETQ. The CDR3 DNA reads TGCGCCAGCAGCTCGGGGACGACTAGCAGGCAGACCCAGTACTTC. Its protein is CASSSGTTSRQTQYF.

Details on this clone: This same CDR3 is encoded by further DNA sequences in the sample. The V gene is TRBV20-1, the J gene TRBJ1-1; no reliable D call. The germline V and J ends were trimmed by 6 bases and 0 bases, with 5 bases remaining between them. The CDR3 runs 11 residues. From germline, CDR1 is DFQATT and CDR2 SNEGSKA (reference sequence). The CDR3 DNA follows: TGCAGTGCAAGCTTGAACACTGAAGCTTTCTTT. It is translated as CSASLNTEAFF.

V is TRBV11-2 and J is TRBJ2-3, with D possibly TRBD2 on 5 matching bases. The CDR3 sequence is 15 residues long. Trimming took off 0 bases at V and 2 bases at J, with 9 bases between the two ends. Per the germline V gene, CDR1 is SGHAT and CDR2 is FQNNGV. The CDR3 protein is CASSLDRGYTDTQYF. Written as DNA, the CDR3 is TGTGCCAGCAGCTTAGATCGCGGGTACACAGATACGCAGTATTTT.

The V call is TRBV6-5, the J call TRBJ2-2; 12 nucleotides align to TRBD2. The CDR3 extends over 16 amino acids. The V gene end was trimmed by 4 bases and the J gene end by 5 bases; junction bases not matched to a gene: 5. Germline CDR1 MNHEY, CDR2 SVGAGI. Written as DNA, the CDR3 is TGTGCCAGCAGTTCGACTAGCGGGGGATGGACCGGGGAGCTGTTTTTT. Amino acids: CASSSTSGGWTGELFF.

This chain links TRBV18 with TRBJ1-4; D possibly corresponds to TRBD1 (5 bases). Germline V gene sequence: CDR1 KGHSH, CDR2 LQKENI. V dropped 3 bases and J dropped 8 bases, with 16 bases sitting between them. This CDR3 has 15 residues. CDR3 nucleotide sequence: TGTGCCAGCTCACCGGACATAAGGGTCGGGGAAAAACTGTTTTTT. This codes for CASSPDIRVGEKLFF.

This clone was detected once. This chain links TRBV7-3 with TRBJ2-1; 15 bases agree with TRBD2. This CDR3 has 14 residues. The germline gives CDR1 SGHTA, CDR2 FQGTGA. Unmatched junction bases numbered 6, after V lost 4 bases and J lost 14 bases. CDR3 protein: CASSSRTSGGVKFF. CDR3 sequence (DNA): TGTGCCAGCAGCTCGCGGACTAGCGGGGGGGTGAAGTTCTTC.